The T cell receptor (beta chain) under discussion was sequenced for a study of blood T cell repertoires in COVID-19. Study background: Samples taken during acute and convalescent COVID-19 were collected in the United States, Italy and Spain.

In the original workflow: Reference gene primers were amplified, and this amplification served to estimate nucleated cell counts. Here immunoSEQ multiplex PCR was the method, and the copy in TCRdb shows in-frame clones only, minus some. That table furnishes V, J and clone size, whereas the DNA furnished D and trimming. The table includes 150,000 to 200,000 clones, around four fifths detected once. Germline V CDR1 and CDR2: SGHAT, FQDESV (reference sequence). Germline trimming cut 3 bases from V and 2 bases from J; bases unmatched to any gene: 3. This CDR3 comprises 14 residues. The receptor's source is a woman aged 25 to 39 with acute or convalescent COVID-19. The sequencing sample was made of peripheral blood. V is TRBV11-1 and J is TRBJ2-7; 8 nucleotides line up with TRBD1. CDR3 amino acids: CASSFGTGPYEQYF. The CDR3 nucleotides read TGTGCCAGCAGCTTCGGGACAGGCCCCTACGAGCAGTACTTC. Looking up the rest from reference TRBV11-1 and TRBJ2-7 gives the full variable domain: EAEVAQSPRYKITEKSQAVAFWCDPISGHATLYWYRQILGQGPELLVQFQDESVVDDSQLPKDRFSAERLKGVDSTLKIQPAELGDSAMYLCASSFGTGPYEQYFGPGTRLTVT.